This section outlines one T cell receptor (beta chain) sequence together with its context. The data were obtained in a study of cytomegalovirus exposure and HLA in healthy donors. The trim removed 5 bases at V and 6 bases at J, leaving 6 bases unmatched. The CDR3 consists of 14 residues. CDR1 and CDR2 from the germline V gene are SGHTA and FQGNSA. PCR primers comprised 60 Vbeta and 13 Jbeta primers. The authors' processing: It was a later analysis that counted roughly 79 million unique TCR beta chains, of which some 9.9 million were shared. Clones were read by immunoSEQ multiplex PCR, and TCRdb kept only the in-frame ones, dropping some. The V and J calls and clone size come from that table; D and trimming were worked out from the DNA. The sample consists of some 130,000 clones, 80% of them appearing once.

The chain joins TRBV7-2 to TRBJ2-7, with 11 nucleotides matching TRBD1. Specimen: PBMCs. The sequence came from a man under 40 in good health and CMV-seronegative. The CDR3 region has the DNA TGTGCCAGCAGCGAGGGACAGGGGGAGAGCGAGCAGTACTTC. Translation: CASSEGQGESEQYF. The full variable domain, with the rest looked up from reference TRBV7-2 and TRBJ2-7, is GAGVSQSPSNKVTEKGKDVELRCDPISGHTALYWYRQSLGQGLEFLIYFQGNSAPDKSGLPSDRFSAERTGGSVSTLTIQRTQQEDSAVYLCASSEGQGESEQYFGPGTRLTVT.